This T cell receptor (beta chain) was identified during a study of blood T cell repertoires in COVID-19. Overall study: From T cells, B-cell-depleted T cells, or PBMCs came the material, which was cDNA or gDNA.

Under the authors' procedure: Estimated nucleated cell counts came from reference gene primer amplification. Sequencing used immunoSEQ multiplex PCR; TCRdb keeps in-frame clones, though not all of them. That table is the source of V, J and clone size, and D and trimming were worked out from the DNA. The sample lists under 200,000 clones, more than 65% occurring once. The CDR3 runs to 14 residues. Germline values: CDR1 SGHRS, CDR2 YFSETQ. The junction had 4 bases not matched to a gene; V was cut back by 4 bases and J by 5 bases. In terms of age and location, participants ranged from roughly 18 to 95 years and lived in roughly 22 US areas. Participants reported their clinical history, and cohort assignment relied on those reports.

Sequenced input: PBMCs or T cells enriched from blood (not recorded which). V gene TRBV5-1 combines with J gene TRBJ2-1, with 9 bases that match TRBD2. The receptor's source is a woman between 40 and 55 years old with acute COVID-19. The CDR3 coding sequence is TGCGCCAGCAGCGTTATAGCGGGAGACAATGAGCAGTTCTTC. This sequence encodes CASSVIAGDNEQFF.